This T cell receptor (beta chain) appears in the sequencing data of a study of blood T cell repertoires in COVID-19. Across the whole study: Material from acute and convalescent COVID-19 was sourced from the United States, Italy and Spain. PBMCs, B-cell-depleted T cells, or T cells were the source of the cDNA or gDNA that made up the material.

Per the original methods: Nucleated cell counts were estimated from reference gene primer amplification. Produced via immunoSEQ multiplex PCR; TCRdb's table is partial and in-frame only. D and trimming were read from the DNA, whereas the V and J calls and clone size are those reported in that table. The data show under 200,000 clones, roughly 80% seen once. With 6 bases clipped from V and 3 bases from J, the junction kept 8 bases outside the gene matches. CDR1 is MNHEY, CDR2 SVGAGI, per germline. The CDR3 covers 14 residues. The sequenced sample consisted of peripheral blood. V and J are TRBV6-5 and TRBJ2-7; TRBD2 matches 7 bases. The sequence derives from a woman in her thirties with acute or convalescent COVID-19. In DNA form, the CDR3 reads TGTGCCAGCAGCCGCAGCGGGGACCTCTACGAGCAGTACTTC. It specifies CASSRSGDLYEQYF.